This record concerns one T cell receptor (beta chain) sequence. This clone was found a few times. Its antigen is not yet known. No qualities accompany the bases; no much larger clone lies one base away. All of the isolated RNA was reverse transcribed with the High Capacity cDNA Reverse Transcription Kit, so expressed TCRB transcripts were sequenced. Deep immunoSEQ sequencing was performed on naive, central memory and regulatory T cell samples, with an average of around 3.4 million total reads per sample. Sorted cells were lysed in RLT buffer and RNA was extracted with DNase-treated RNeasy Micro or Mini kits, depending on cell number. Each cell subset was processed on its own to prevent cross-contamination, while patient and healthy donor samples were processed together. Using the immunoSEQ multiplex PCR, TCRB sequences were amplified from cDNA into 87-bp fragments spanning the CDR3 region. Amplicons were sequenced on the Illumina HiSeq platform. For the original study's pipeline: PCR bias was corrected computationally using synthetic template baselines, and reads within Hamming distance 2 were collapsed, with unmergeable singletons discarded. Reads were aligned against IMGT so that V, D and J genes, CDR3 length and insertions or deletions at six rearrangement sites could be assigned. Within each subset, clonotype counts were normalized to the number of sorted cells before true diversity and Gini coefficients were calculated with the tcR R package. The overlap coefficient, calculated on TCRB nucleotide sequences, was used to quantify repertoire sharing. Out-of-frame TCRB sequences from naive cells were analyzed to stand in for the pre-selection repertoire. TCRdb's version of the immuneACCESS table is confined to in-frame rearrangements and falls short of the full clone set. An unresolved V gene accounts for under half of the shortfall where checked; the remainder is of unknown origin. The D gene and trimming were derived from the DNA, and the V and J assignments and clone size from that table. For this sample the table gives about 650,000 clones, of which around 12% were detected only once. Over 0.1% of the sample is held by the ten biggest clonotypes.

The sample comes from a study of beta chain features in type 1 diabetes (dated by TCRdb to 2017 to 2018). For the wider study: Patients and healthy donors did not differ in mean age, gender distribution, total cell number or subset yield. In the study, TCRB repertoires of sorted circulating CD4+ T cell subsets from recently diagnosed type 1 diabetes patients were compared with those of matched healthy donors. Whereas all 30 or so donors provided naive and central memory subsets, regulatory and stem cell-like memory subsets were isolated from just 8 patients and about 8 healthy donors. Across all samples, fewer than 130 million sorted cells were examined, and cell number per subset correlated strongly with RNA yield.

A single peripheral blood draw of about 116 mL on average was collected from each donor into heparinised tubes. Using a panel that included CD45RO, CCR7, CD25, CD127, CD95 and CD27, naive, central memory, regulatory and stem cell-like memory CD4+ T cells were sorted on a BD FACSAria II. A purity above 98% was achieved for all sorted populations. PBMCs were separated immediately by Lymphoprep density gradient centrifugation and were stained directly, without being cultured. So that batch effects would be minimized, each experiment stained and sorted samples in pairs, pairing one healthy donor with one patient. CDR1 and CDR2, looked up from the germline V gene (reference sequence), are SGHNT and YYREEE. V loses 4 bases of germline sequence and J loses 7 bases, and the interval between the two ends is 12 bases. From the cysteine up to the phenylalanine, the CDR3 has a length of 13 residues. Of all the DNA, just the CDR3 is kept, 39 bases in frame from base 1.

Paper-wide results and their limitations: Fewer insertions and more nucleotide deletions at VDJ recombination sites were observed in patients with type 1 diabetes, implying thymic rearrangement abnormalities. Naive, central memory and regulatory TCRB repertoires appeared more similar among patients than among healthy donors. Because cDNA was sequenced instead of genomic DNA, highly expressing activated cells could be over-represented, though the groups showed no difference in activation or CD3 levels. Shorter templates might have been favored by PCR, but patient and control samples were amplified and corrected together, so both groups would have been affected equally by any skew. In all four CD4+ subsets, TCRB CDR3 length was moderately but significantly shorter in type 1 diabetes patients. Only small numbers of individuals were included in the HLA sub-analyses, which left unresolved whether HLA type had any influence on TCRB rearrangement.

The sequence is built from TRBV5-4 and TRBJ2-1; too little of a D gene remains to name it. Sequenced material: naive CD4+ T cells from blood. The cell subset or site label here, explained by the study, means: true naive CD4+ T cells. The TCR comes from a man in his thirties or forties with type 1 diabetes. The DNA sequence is TGTGCCAGCAGCCTAAGGACCGCTAATGAGCAGTTCTTC. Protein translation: CASSLRTANEQFF.